These T cell receptor beta chains were read from a single sample in a study of blood T cell repertoires in COVID-19. Repertoires were generated with immunoSEQ multiplex PCR, while TCRdb's copy carries only in-frame clones and drops some. The sample holds roughly 290,000 clones; 90% are singletons and the top ten take about 1.8%. The sequenced material came from PBMCs or T cells enriched from blood (not recorded which). The receptors stem from a woman aged 18-30 years with acute COVID-19. Each CDR3 is given with its conserved first and last residue. Each record gives: clone size, V gene, D gene, J gene, CDR3 protein, CDR3 DNA. A D gene is named only where the DNA matches it firmly. Only part of the rows carry a size: once, few, many, or a class if the clone is expanded.

NA	TRBV28	TRBD2	TRBJ2-3	CASSLNSGGLKDTQYF	TGTGCCAGCAGTTTGAATAGCGGGGGCCTAAAAGATACGCAGTATTTT
NA	TRBV7-9	NA	TRBJ2-6	CASSALTRLGVSGANVLTF	TGTGCCAGCAGCGCCTTAACTAGACTAGGGGTTTCTGGGGCCAACGTCCTGACTTTC
NA	TRBV19	TRBD1	TRBJ1-6	CASSTTSPGQGGSPLHF	TGTGCCAGTAGTACGACCTCTCCGGGACAGGGAGGTTCACCCCTCCACTTT
NA	TRBV18	TRBD1	TRBJ2-7	CASSPTGNPYEQYF	TGTGCCAGCTCACCGACAGGGAATCCCTACGAGCAGTACTTC
NA	TRBV30	TRBD1	TRBJ1-1	CASKQGINTEAFF	TGTGCCTCCAAACAGGGGATCAACACTGAAGCTTTCTTT
NA	TRBV5-4	TRBD1	TRBJ1-1	CASSRGTGNTEAFF	TGTGCCAGCAGCAGGGGGACAGGCAACACTGAAGCTTTCTTT
few	TRBV10-3	NA	TRBJ2-2	CAIGPLGPGELFF	TGTGCCATCGGCCCACTAGGTCCCGGGGAGCTGTTTTTT
NA	TRBV10-3	NA	TRBJ2-4	CAISDPGAPKNIQYF	TGTGCCATCAGTGACCCAGGGGCCCCCAAAAACATTCAGTACTTC
NA	TRBV27	NA	TRBJ2-7	CASSITAGRVDYEQYF	TGTGCCAGCAGCATTACGGCTGGGCGCGTAGACTACGAGCAGTACTTC
NA	TRBV25-1	TRBD1	TRBJ1-1	CASSPALGQGLSTEAFF	TGTGCCAGCAGCCCCGCCCTCGGACAGGGTCTGAGCACTGAAGCTTTCTTT
NA	TRBV28	TRBD2	TRBJ2-1	CASSRVAGGWSYNEQFF	TGTGCCAGCAGTCGGGTAGCGGGAGGTTGGTCCTACAATGAGCAGTTCTTC
NA	TRBV15	TRBD1	TRBJ1-5	CATSRGQGDQPQHF	TGTGCCACCAGCAGGGGACAGGGGGATCAGCCCCAGCATTTT
NA	TRBV23-1	NA	TRBJ1-2	CASTRGAGTPYGYTF	TGCGCCAGCACCCGAGGGGCGGGGACCCCCTATGGCTACACCTTC
NA	TRBV27	TRBD2	TRBJ2-3	CASRRAGVTDTQYF	TGTGCCAGCAGGCGAGCGGGAGTTACAGATACGCAGTATTTT
NA	TRBV11-2	NA	TRBJ2-5	CASSLEWGRRLQETQYF	TGTGCCAGCAGCTTAGAATGGGGGAGGCGCCTCCAAGAGACCCAGTACTTC
NA	TRBV4-1	NA	TRBJ2-5	CASSHAAATDEQETQYF	TGCGCCAGCAGCCATGCCGCGGCGACAGATGAGCAAGAGACCCAGTACTTC
NA	TRBV5-1	NA	TRBJ2-3	CASSLGQPGLTRTDTQYF	TGCGCCAGCAGCTTGGGACAACCGGGACTTACGCGCACAGATACGCAGTATTTT
NA	TRBV28	NA	TRBJ1-5	CASSLGGNSNQPQHF	TGTGCCAGCAGTCTGGGGGGGAATAGCAATCAGCCCCAGCATTTT
NA	TRBV19	NA	TRBJ1-1	CASLGDRPNTEAFF	TGTGCCAGCTTGGGTGACAGACCCAACACTGAAGCTTTCTTT
NA	TRBV7-8	NA	TRBJ2-1	CASSFEGVGIDEQFF	TGTGCCAGCAGCTTTGAGGGGGTGGGTATTGATGAGCAGTTCTTC
NA	TRBV2	NA	TRBJ1-5	CASSEHLNRHQHF	TGTGCCAGCAGTGAACACCTGAACAGACACCAGCATTTT
NA	TRBV6-5	NA	TRBJ2-1	CASRKEGAADNEQFF	TGTGCCAGCAGAAAGGAGGGGGCGGCGGACAATGAGCAGTTCTTC
once	TRBV19	NA	TRBJ1-1	CASSIGPEAFF	TGTGCCAGTAGTATTGGCCCTGAAGCTTTCTTT
NA	TRBV7-8	NA	TRBJ1-5	CASSLNSGRVATQHF	TGTGCCAGCAGCTTAAATTCCGGGAGGGTCGCGACCCAGCATTTT
NA	TRBV5-4	TRBD2	TRBJ2-3	CASSSGFASGIDTQYF	TGTGCCAGCAGCTCAGGGTTTGCTAGCGGGATTGATACGCAGTATTTT
NA	TRBV27	NA	TRBJ1-5	CASSLNHRTVSNQPQHF	TGTGCCAGCAGTTTAAATCATCGGACAGTCAGCAATCAGCCCCAGCATTTT
NA	TRBV2	NA	TRBJ2-7	CASSVSRAYEQYF	TGTGCCAGCAGTGTGAGCAGGGCCTACGAGCAGTACTTC
NA	TRBV4-1	NA	TRBJ1-1	CASSQDRVLAEAFF	TGCGCCAGCAGCCAAGACAGGGTGTTGGCTGAAGCTTTCTTT
NA	TRBV3-1/TRBV3-2	NA	TRBJ2-1	CASSQLRRDNEQFF	TGTGCCAGCAGCCAATTGCGGAGGGACAATGAGCAGTTCTTC
NA	TRBV10-3	NA	TRBJ1-6	CATMELYNSPLHF	TGTGCCACCATGGAGTTGTATAATTCACCCCTCCACTTT
NA	TRBV7-8	NA	TRBJ2-7	CASSLTGAGREQYF	TGTGCCAGCAGCTTGACAGGAGCTGGCCGCGAGCAGTACTTC
NA	TRBV18	TRBD2	TRBJ2-1	CASCSAGGPYNEQFF	TGTGCCAGCTGTTCGGCGGGAGGGCCATACAATGAGCAGTTCTTC
NA	TRBV30	TRBD2	TRBJ2-3	CAWFLAGVTDTQYF	TGTGCCTGGTTCCTAGCGGGAGTCACAGATACGCAGTATTTT
NA	TRBV2	TRBD2	TRBJ2-3	CASSGRADADTQYF	TGTGCCAGCAGCGGGAGGGCCGACGCTGATACGCAGTATTTT
NA	TRBV2	NA	TRBJ2-7	CASSEFEGVSYEQYF	TGTGCCAGCAGTGAATTTGAGGGCGTATCCTACGAGCAGTACTTC
NA	TRBV7-2	TRBD1	TRBJ1-6	CASRPGQINSPLHF	TGTGCCAGTAGGCCGGGACAGATCAATTCACCCCTCCACTTT
NA	TRBV6-5	NA	TRBJ1-2	CASSYSGRGANYGYTF	TGTGCCAGCAGTTACTCGGGGAGGGGGGCTAACTATGGCTACACCTTC
NA	TRBV6-4	TRBD2	TRBJ2-2	CASSEQRGTGELFF	TGTGCCAGCAGTGAGCAGCGGGGCACCGGGGAGCTGTTTTTT
NA	TRBV29-1	TRBD1	TRBJ1-2	CSVRTTGAGYTF	TGCAGCGTTCGGACGACAGGGGCTGGCTACACCTTC
NA	TRBV28	NA	TRBJ2-3	CASSLGGAPASTDTQYF	TGTGCCAGCAGTTTAGGAGGGGCACCAGCGAGCACAGATACGCAGTATTTT
NA	TRBV27	NA	TRBJ2-3	CASSSNRVSDTQYF	TGTGCCAGCAGTTCAAACAGGGTTTCGGATACGCAGTATTTT
NA	TRBV19	NA	TRBJ1-5	CASSRTPKLQTGGNQPQHF	TGTGCCAGTAGTCGTACACCCAAGTTGCAGACAGGAGGAAATCAGCCCCAGCATTTT